This entry lists 17 T cell receptor beta chains sequenced from one sample in a study of cytotoxic CD8 clonotypes in ibrutinib-treated CLL. Here immunoSEQ multiplex PCR was the method, and the copy in TCRdb shows in-frame clones only, minus some. The table records about 300,000 clones, 76% of them present only once. This specimen consisted of PBMCs, obtained at disease progression, from a patient treated with ibrutinib. The receptors originated from a human donor with chronic lymphocytic leukemia.

The chain couples TRBV4-1 to TRBJ1-5; D is unresolved. The CDR3 consists of 15 residues. The germline V and J ends were trimmed by 4 bases and 1 base, with 11 bases remaining between them. Germline V gene data show CDR1 as MGHRA and CDR2 as YSYEKL. CDR3 in amino acids: CASSPKKGSNQPQHF. The CDR3 DNA sequence: TGCGCCAGCAGCCCGAAAAAAGGGAGCAATCAGCCCCAGCATTTT.

The chain joins TRBV19 to TRBJ1-5; unclear D gene. The V and J ends lost 7 bases and 4 bases respectively, with 14 bases between them. Germline-derived CDR1 and CDR2 are LNHDA and SQIVND (reference sequence). CDR3 size: 14 residues. This CDR3 reads CASKLGRNNQPQHF. The DNA for the CDR3 is TGTGCCAGTAAGTTAGGACGCAATAATCAGCCCCAGCATTTT.

The chain recombines TRBV27 with TRBJ2-5; TRBD2 is a possible D gene (6 bases). Germline lookup yields CDR1 MNHEY and CDR2 SMNVEV (reference sequence). V shed 5 bases and J shed 2 bases, with 9 bases lying between them. The CDR3 loop spans 13 amino acids. CDR3 region: CASSVGGQETQYF. For the CDR3, the DNA is TGTGCCAGCAGTGTGGGGGGACAAGAGACCCAGTACTTC.

The chain employs TRBV10-3 and TRBJ1-1; a weak D match, TRBD1 (5 bases). The CDR3 runs 14 residues. Germline V gives CDR1 ENHRY, CDR2 SYGVKD. V was trimmed by 4 bases and J by 6 bases, leaving 15 bases between them. CDR3 coding DNA: TGTGCCATCAGTGGAATTGAGTTGGGACCTGAAGCTTTCTTT. Protein product: CAISGIELGPEAFF.

This sequence joins TRBV4-2 and TRBJ1-5; D is ambiguous. Trimming pared 0 bases from V and 5 bases from J, leaving 11 bases between. Germline CDR1 is LGHNA and CDR2 is YNFKEQ. The length of the CDR3 is 15 residues. CDR3 in amino acids: CASSQESVGYQPQHF. Written as DNA, the CDR3 is TGTGCCAGCAGCCAAGAATCAGTAGGGTATCAGCCCCAGCATTTT.

The gene calls are TRBV14 and TRBJ1-2; D gene unclear. Germline CDR1 is SGHDN and CDR2 is FVKESK. V was pared by 2 bases and J by 3 bases, with 7 bases between. There are 13 residues in the CDR3. The CDR3 coding sequence is TGTGCCAGCAGCCAACATGTCGACTATGGCTACACCTTC. Translation: CASSQHVDYGYTF.

This chain uses TRBV28 with TRBJ1-2; D ambiguous. The length of the CDR3 is 14 residues. The ends were cut back, 1 base at V and 8 bases at J, with 14 bases in the middle. Germline V gene sequence: CDR1 MDHEN, CDR2 SYDVKM. As DNA, the CDR3 is TGTGCCAGCAGTTTATATGCCCCTGGTTTAGGCTACACCTTC. Protein product: CASSLYAPGLGYTF.

This clone was observed a few times. Different DNA sequences within this sample yield the same CDR3. V and J are TRBV6-5 and TRBJ1-2; no reliable D call. Germline CDR1 is MNHEY and CDR2 is SVGAGI. This CDR3 region has 12 residues. V was clipped by 0 bases and J by 4 bases, with 3 bases between them. CDR3 in amino acids: CASSYSGYGYTF. The CDR3 DNA reads as TGTGCCAGCAGTTACTCGGGCTATGGCTACACCTTC.

This chain links TRBV5-1 with TRBJ2-1; TRBD1 matches at 7 bases. The trim removed 4 bases at V and 0 bases at J, leaving 10 bases unmatched. Germline CDR1 and CDR2: SGHRS and YFSETQ. The CDR3 extends over 17 amino acids. CDR3 nucleotide sequence: TGCGCCAGCAGCCCGTGGGACAGATCAAGCTCCTACAATGAGCAGTTCTTC. Translated, it gives CASSPWDRSSSYNEQFF.

This clone came up once. The gene calls are TRBV9 and TRBJ1-5; tentatively, D is TRBD1 (5 bases). The V end lost 0 bases, the J end lost 2 bases, and 15 bases lay between the germline ends. The CDR3 sequence is 17 residues long. CDR1 is SGDLS and CDR2 is YYNGEE in the germline V gene. The CDR3 spells CASSVGGTTGGNQPQHF. The CDR3 region has the DNA TGTGCCAGCAGCGTAGGGGGGACCACAGGAGGCAATCAGCCCCAGCATTTT.

The V and J genes are TRBV10-2 and TRBJ2-5, with D possibly matching TRBD1 (6 bases). The V end lost 4 bases, the J end lost 4 bases, and 16 bases lay between the germline ends. The CDR3 consists of 15 residues. The germline CDR1 and CDR2 sequences are WSHSY and SAAADI. As DNA, the CDR3 is TGCGCCAGCAGTGTGGGGGCGGTGGGGTTAGAGACCCAGTACTTC. Translated, it gives CASSVGAVGLETQYF.

V and J are TRBV28 and TRBJ2-5; D unclear. Germline CDR1 and CDR2: MDHEN and SYDVKM. Deletions cut 5 bases from V and 7 bases from J, with 14 bases between. The CDR3 extends over 13 amino acids. DNA for the CDR3: TGTGCCAGCAGTCCACCCCTGTGGGGGACCCAGTACTTC. It encodes CASSPPLWGTQYF.

The CDR3 sequence is CASSVGGRTASYEQYF. In DNA form, the CDR3 reads TGTGCCAGCAGCGTTGGGGGCCGGACAGCCTCCTACGAGCAGTACTTC. The J gene is TRBJ2-7, the V gene TRBV9; TRBD1 is a possible D gene (6 bases). Trimming cost V 2 bases and J 0 bases, with 15 bases left between them. The germline CDR1 and CDR2 sequences are SGDLS and YYNGEE. CDR3 length equals 16 residues.

The genes are TRBV11-2 and TRBJ1-1, with 9 nucleotides matching TRBD1. Germline lookup yields CDR1 SGHAT and CDR2 FQNNGV. The CDR3 is 15 residues long. Trimming at V came to 5 bases and at J to 0 bases, leaving 4 bases not matched to a gene. Here the CDR3 reads CASSGRQGVNTEAFF. CDR3 in DNA: TGTGCCAGCAGCGGCCGACAGGGGGTGAACACTGAAGCTTTCTTT.

This clone was detected only once. J is TRBJ2-1 and V is TRBV28, with TRBD2 as a possible D gene (5 bases). Germline CDR1 reads MDHEN; CDR2 reads SYDVKM. The germline V and J ends were trimmed by 3 bases and 0 bases, with 15 bases remaining between them. CDR3 length: 17 amino acids. The CDR3 reads CASSFRTGISSYNEQFF. The CDR3 DNA reads as TGTGCCAGCAGTTTCCGTACGGGAATCAGCTCCTACAATGAGCAGTTCTTC.

The chain combines TRBV15 with TRBJ2-5, with 8 positions matching TRBD2. From germline, CDR1 is LNHNV and CDR2 YYDKDF (reference sequence). The ends lost 7 bases at V and 5 bases at J; junction bases unmatched: 9. The CDR3 loop spans 14 amino acids. DNA for the CDR3: TGTGCCACCACAAGGGCGGGAGGTCTGGAGACCCAGTACTTC. It translates to CATTRAGGLETQYF.

The V gene is TRBV15, the J gene TRBJ2-5, with D possibly being TRBD1 or TRBD2 (5 bases each). Germline V gene lookup returns CDR1 LNHNV and CDR2 YYDKDF (reference sequence). The CDR3 consists of 14 residues. The V gene lost 3 bases and the J gene lost 4 bases, with 12 bases spanning the gap. As DNA, the CDR3 is TGTGCCACCAGCAGGTCGGGGCTACCAGAGACCCAGTACTTC. Protein sequence: CATSRSGLPETQYF.